The T cell receptor (beta chain) described here comes from a study of cytomegalovirus exposure and HLA in healthy donors. The primer mix had 60 Vbeta and 13 Jbeta primers. Sequenced by immunoSEQ multiplex PCR; TCRdb stores in-frame clones only, minus some. Recorded for this sample: roughly 82,000 clones. Overall study findings and caveats: Analysis was carried out at a later point, and it linked a missense DCLRE1C variant to TCR beta V- and J-gene trimming.

Trimming at V came to 2 bases and at J to 2 bases, leaving 3 bases not matched to a gene. Germline V lookup: CDR1 SGDLS, CDR2 YYNGEE. The CDR3 has 15 residues. To note about this clone: Its cognate antigen is unknown.

The sample was PBMCs. This TCR was sampled from a woman in her fifties or sixties in good health and CMV-seronegative. The chain combines TRBV9 with TRBJ2-5; TRBD2 agrees at 10 bases. CDR3 nucleotide sequence: TGTGCCAGCAGCGTTAGCGGGAGGTTGCAAGAGACCCAGTACTTC. Its protein product is CASSVSGRLQETQYF.